The rows below give T cell receptor beta chains drawn from one sample of a study of neurological immune-mediated disorders. Each CDR3 protein gets one entry after TCRdb re-called the 5' RACE reads with MiXCR. The data show 50,000 to 75,000 distinct CDR3 sequences, 3.5% to 4.5% seen once. Source material: PBMCs. The receptors come from a man aged 45-65 years with multiple sclerosis. CDR3s include the opening cysteine and the closing phenylalanine or tryptophan. Some rows have no size entry. The others give once, few or many, or a class for an expanded clone.

clone size,J gene,V gene,CDR3 protein
few,TRBJ1-4,TRBV19,CASSIRDYNEKLFF
many,TRBJ2-5,TRBV20-1,CSARTSGVPETQYF
many,TRBJ2-7,TRBV4-1,CASSPLKLNYEQYF
many,TRBJ2-1,TRBV7-8,CASSLELAGEGNEQFF
NA,TRBJ1-6,TRBV12-3/TRBV12-4,CASSLRPINSPLNF
many,TRBJ2-1,TRBV20-1,CSARVQRGRLYNEQFF
NA,TRBJ1-2,TRBV2,CASSDFNYGYTF
many,TRBJ2-2,TRBV20-1,CSARLLAPLNTGELFF
NA,TRBJ2-3,TRBV30,CAWSGGLAEADTQYF
many,TRBJ2-1,TRBV7-7,CASSLAAGNEQFF
many,TRBJ2-3,TRBV7-7,CASSFRGPTDTQYF